Sequencing of this T cell receptor beta chain was carried out in a study of molecular identifiers for immune sequencing clone quantification. Study information: Five portions were made in replicates from RNA of about 21,000 or 97,000 naive CD8 cells, and four underwent sequencing.

Looked up from germline, CDR1 is MGHRA and CDR2 is YSYEKL. The CDR3 runs 19 residues. The V segment lost 10 bases and the J segment 1 base; nucleotides outside the gene matches: 15. This clonotype was seen a handful of times. TCRdb fed the PCR reads into MiXCR, producing one record per CDR3 protein. The sample lists more than 300,000 distinct CDR3 sequences; 20% to 25% were seen once. Sample: naive CD8+ T cells from blood, with Jurkat cell RNA spiked in. Subset described: FACS-sorted CD8+CD4-CCR7+CD45RA+ naive T cells. The receptor comes from a human donor in good health. Some libraries in this study had Jurkat cell RNA spiked in. The V gene is TRBV4-1, the J gene TRBJ2-4; 14 bases are a match to TRBD2. The CDR3 loop reads CATVTGTSGRREAKNIQYF. DNA for the CDR3: TGCGCCACCGTGACCGGGACTAGCGGGAGAAGGGAGGCCAAAAACATTCAGTACTTC.